The 3 T cell receptor beta chains given below trace back to one sample, sequenced in a study of PD-1 blockade in classical Hodgkin lymphoma. Time point denoted: cycle 4 day 1 (C4D1), after 5 to 7 weeks of nivolumab. The patients all showed relapse after autologous stem cell transplantation, while their brentuximab vedotin exposure varied. The authors enriched CD8+ T cells from thawed PBMCs via magnetic negative selection. Some clones are missing from TCRdb's copy, which holds only in-frame ones; the method was immunoSEQ multiplex PCR. The repertoire includes almost 8,500 clones, roughly 80% of them detected once, and about 26% sits in the top ten. This material consisted of CD8+ T cells from blood, taken before the fourth cycle of nivolumab. These receptors originate from a human donor with classical Hodgkin lymphoma.

V gene TRBV7-2 combines with J gene TRBJ2-2, with no clear D. Germline-derived CDR1 and CDR2 are SGHTA and FQGNSA. The length of the CDR3 is 13 residues. Trimming stripped 5 bases from V and 6 bases from J, with 10 bases between. CDR3 residues: CASSPRWAGELFF. In DNA form, the CDR3 reads TGTGCCAGCAGCCCTCGCTGGGCCGGGGAGCTGTTTTTT.

The chain is built from TRBV4-1 and TRBJ2-7; tentatively, D is TRBD1 (5 bases). The CDR3 spans 17 residues. V shed 0 bases and J shed 3 bases, with 18 bases lying between them. The V gene's germline CDR1 is MGHRA and CDR2 YSYEKL. The CDR3 DNA follows: TGCGCCAGCAGCCAAGAGCCTTTTACAGGAGCAAGCTACGAGCAGTACTTC. This translates into CASSQEPFTGASYEQYF.

The V call is TRBV28, the J call TRBJ2-1, with D hard to call. CDR1 and CDR2 from the germline V gene are MDHEN and SYDVKM. The CDR3 is 11 residues long. Deletions cut 6 bases from V and 7 bases from J, with 7 bases between. This CDR3 reads CASSLSNEQFF. The CDR3 region has the DNA TGTGCCAGCAGCCTATCGAATGAGCAGTTCTTC.